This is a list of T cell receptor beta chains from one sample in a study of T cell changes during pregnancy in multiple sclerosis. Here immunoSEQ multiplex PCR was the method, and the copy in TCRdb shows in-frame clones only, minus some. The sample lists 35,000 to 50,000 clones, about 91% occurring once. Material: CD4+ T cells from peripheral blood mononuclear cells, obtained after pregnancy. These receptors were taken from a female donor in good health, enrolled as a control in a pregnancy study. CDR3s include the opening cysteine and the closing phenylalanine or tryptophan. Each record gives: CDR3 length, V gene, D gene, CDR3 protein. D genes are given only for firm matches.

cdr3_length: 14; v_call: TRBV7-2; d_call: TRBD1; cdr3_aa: CASSSRQGSTEAFF
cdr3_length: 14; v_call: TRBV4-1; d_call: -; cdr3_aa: CASSQESLNSPLHF
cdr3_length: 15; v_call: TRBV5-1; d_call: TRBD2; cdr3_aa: CASSLGGGLGYEQYF
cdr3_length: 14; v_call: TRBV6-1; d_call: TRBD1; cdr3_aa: CASFPGTGNNIQYF
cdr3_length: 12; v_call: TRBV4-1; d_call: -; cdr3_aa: CASGLPGETQYF
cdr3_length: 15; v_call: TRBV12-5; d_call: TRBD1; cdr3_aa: CASGSGTVSTDTQYF
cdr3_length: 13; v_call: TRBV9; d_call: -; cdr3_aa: CASSKDSSYEQYF
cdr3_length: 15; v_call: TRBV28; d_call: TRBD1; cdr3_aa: CASSLTEGAGEKLFF
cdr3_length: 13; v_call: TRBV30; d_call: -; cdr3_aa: CAWRTSGANVLTF
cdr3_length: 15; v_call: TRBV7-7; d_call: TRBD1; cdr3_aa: CASSPTGTGGETQYF
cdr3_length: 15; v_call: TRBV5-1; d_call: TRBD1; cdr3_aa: CASSWGQVDDYGYTF
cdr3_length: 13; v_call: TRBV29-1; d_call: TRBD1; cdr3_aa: CSAAGTGAYEQYF
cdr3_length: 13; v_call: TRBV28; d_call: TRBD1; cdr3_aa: CASRGQGTYGYTF
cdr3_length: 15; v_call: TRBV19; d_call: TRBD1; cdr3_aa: CASSTFGTGSYGYTF
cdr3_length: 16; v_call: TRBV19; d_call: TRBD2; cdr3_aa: CASRGAGGPSYNEQFF
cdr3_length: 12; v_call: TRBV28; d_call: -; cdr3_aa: CASSPISYEQYF
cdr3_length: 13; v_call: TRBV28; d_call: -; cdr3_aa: CASSFAGIHGYTF